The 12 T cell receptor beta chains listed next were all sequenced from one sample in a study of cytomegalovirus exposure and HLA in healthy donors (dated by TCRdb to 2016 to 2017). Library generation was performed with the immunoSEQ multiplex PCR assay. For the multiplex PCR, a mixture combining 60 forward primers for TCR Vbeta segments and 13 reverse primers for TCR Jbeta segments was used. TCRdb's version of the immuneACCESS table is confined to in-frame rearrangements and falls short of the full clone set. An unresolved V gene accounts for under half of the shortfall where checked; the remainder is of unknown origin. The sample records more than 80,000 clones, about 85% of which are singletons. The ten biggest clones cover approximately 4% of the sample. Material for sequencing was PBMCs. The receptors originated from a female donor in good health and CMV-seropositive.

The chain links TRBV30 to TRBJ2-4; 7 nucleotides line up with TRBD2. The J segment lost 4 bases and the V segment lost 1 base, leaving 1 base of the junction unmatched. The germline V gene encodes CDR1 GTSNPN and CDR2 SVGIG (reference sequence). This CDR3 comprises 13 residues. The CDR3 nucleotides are TGTGCCTGGAGTGCCGGGAGGAAAAACATTCAGTACTTC. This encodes CAWSAGRKNIQYF.

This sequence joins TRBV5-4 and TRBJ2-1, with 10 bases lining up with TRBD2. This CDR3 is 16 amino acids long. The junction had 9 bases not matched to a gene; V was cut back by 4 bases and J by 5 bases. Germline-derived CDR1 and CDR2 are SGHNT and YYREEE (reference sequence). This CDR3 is CASSTQRGGNHNEQFF. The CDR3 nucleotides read TGTGCCAGCAGCACGCAGCGGGGGGGTAATCACAATGAGCAGTTCTTC.

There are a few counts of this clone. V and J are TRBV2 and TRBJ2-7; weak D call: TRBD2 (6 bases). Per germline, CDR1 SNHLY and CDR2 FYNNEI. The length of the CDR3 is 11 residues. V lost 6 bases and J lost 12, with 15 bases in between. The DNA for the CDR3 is TGTGCCAGCAGGATCGCTAGGGGAGGGTACTTC. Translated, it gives CASRIARGGYF.

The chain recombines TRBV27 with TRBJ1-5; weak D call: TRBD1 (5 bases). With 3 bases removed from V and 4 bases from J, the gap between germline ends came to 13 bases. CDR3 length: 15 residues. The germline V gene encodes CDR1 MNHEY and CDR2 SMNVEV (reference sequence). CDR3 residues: CASSLVAGRNQPQHF. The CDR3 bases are TGTGCCAGCAGTTTGGTAGCAGGGCGAAATCAGCCCCAGCATTTT.

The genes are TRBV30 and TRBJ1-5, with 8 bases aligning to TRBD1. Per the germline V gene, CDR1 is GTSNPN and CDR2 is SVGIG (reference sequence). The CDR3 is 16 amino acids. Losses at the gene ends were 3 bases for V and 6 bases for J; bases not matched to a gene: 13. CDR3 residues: CAWSTRATGGGQPQHF. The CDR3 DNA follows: TGTGCCTGGAGCACTCGGGCTACAGGGGGTGGTCAGCCCCAGCATTTT.

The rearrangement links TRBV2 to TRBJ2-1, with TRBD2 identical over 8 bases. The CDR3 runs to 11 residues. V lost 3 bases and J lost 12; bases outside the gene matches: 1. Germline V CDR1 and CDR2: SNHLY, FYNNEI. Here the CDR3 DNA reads TGTGCCAGCAGTGACGGGGGGGGGCAGTTCTTC. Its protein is CASSDGGGQFF.

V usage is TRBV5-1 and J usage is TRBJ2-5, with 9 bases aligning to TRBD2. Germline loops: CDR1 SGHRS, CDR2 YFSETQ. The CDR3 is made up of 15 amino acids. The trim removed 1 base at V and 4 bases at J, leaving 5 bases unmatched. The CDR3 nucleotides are TGCGCCAGCAGCTTGAGCGGGGGGCTGGGAGAGACCCAGTACTTC. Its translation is CASSLSGGLGETQYF.

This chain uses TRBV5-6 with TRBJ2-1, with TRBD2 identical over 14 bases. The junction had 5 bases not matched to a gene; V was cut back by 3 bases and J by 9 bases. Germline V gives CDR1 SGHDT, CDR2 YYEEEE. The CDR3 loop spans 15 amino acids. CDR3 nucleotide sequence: TGTGCCAGCAGCTCCGGACTAGCGGGAGGAGGTGAGCAGTTCTTC. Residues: CASSSGLAGGGEQFF.

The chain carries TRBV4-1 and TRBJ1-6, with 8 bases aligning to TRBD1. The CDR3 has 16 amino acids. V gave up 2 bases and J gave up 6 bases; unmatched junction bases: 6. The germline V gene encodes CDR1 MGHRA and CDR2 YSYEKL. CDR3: CASSQRRQGSNSPLHF. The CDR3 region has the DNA TGCGCCAGCAGCCAAAGGAGACAGGGGTCTAATTCACCCCTCCACTTT.

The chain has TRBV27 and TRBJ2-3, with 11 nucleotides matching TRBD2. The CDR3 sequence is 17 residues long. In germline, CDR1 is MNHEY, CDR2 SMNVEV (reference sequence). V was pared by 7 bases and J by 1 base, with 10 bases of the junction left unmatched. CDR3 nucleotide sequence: TGTGCCAGCAAGGGGGCTAGCGGGGGGTGGGGCACAGATACGCAGTATTTT. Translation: CASKGASGGWGTDTQYF.

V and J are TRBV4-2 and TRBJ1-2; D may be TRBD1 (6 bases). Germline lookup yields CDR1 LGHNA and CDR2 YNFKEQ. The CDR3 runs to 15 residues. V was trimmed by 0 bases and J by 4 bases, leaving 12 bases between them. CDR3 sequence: CASSQEVRGSYGYTF. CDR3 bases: TGTGCCAGCAGCCAAGAGGTCAGGGGCTCCTATGGCTACACCTTC.

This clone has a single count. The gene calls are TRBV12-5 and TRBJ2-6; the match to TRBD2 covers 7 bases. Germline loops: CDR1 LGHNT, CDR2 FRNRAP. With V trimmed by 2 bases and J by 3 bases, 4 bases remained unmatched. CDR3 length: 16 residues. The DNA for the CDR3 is TGTGCTAGTGGTTTGTCGCGCGGGGGTGGGGCCAACGTCCTGACTTTC. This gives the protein CASGLSRGGGANVLTF. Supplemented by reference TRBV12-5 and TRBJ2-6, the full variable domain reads DARVTQTPRHKVTEMGQEVTMRCQPILGHNTVFWYRQTMMQGLELLAYFRNRAPLDDSGMPKDRFSAEMPDATLATLKIQPSEPRDSAVYFCASGLSRGGGANVLTFGAGSRLTVL.